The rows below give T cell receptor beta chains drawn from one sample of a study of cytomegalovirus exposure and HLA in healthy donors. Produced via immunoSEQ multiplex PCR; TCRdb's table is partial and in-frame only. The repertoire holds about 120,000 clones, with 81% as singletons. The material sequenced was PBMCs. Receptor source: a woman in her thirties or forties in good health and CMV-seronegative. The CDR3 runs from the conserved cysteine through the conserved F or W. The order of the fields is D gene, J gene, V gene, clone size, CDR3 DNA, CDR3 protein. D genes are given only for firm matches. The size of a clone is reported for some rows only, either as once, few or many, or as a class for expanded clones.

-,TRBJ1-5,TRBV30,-,TGTGCCTGGAGTCAGGGCGCAGGGAGCAATCAGCCCCAGCATTTT,CAWSQGAGSNQPQHF
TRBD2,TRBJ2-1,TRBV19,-,TGTGCCAGTAGTATCCTAGCGGGGACGCCGAATGAGCAGTTCTTC,CASSILAGTPNEQFF
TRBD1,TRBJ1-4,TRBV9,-,TGTGCCAGCAGCGCAGAACAGGGGATCGGTGAAAAACTGTTTTTT,CASSAEQGIGEKLFF
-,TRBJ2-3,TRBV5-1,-,TGCGCCAGCAGCTCCTACGGGGGCACAGATACGCAGTATTTT,CASSSYGGTDTQYF
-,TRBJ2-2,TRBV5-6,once,TGTGCCAGCAGCACCTATCTAACCGGGGAGCTGTTTTTT,CASSTYLTGELFF
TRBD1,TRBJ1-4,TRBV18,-,TGTGCCAGCTCGCCTACAGGGGGCATTGGTGAAAAACTGTTTTTT,CASSPTGGIGEKLFF
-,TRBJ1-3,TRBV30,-,TGTGCCTCGCAAAAGGACAGAGCTGGAAACACCATATATTTT,CASQKDRAGNTIYF
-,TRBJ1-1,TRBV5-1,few,TGCGCCAGCACGTCGGGGAATGCGAACACTGAAGCTTTCTTT,CASTSGNANTEAFF
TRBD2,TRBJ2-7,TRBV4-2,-,TGTGCCAGCAGCCAAATAGCGGGAGGACGATACGAGCAGTACTTC,CASSQIAGGRYEQYF
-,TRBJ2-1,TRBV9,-,TGTGCCAGCACAGGGGGCGGGAGCTCCTACAATGAGCAGTTCTTC,CASTGGGSSYNEQFF
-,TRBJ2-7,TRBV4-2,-,TGTGCCAGCAGCCAAGATCTTACGAGGTACGAGCAGTACTTC,CASSQDLTRYEQYF
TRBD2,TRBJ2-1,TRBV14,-,TGTGCCAGCAGCCAGATAGCGGGAGTGAGCTCCTACAATGAGCAGTTCTTC,CASSQIAGVSSYNEQFF
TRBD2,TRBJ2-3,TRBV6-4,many,TGTGCCAGCAGTGACTCGGCGGGAGGGCACACAGATACGCAGTATTTT,CASSDSAGGHTDTQYF
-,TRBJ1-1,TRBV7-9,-,TGTGCCAGCAGCTCCGAGACAGAAGAGAACACTGAAGCTTTCTTT,CASSSETEENTEAFF
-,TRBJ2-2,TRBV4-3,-,TGCGCCAGCAGCCAATCTGTACGACTTACCGGGGCGAACACCGGGGAGCTGTTTTTT,CASSQSVRLTGANTGELFF
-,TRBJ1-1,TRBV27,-,TGTGCCAGCAGCCTTCGCCAGGGGAACACTGAAGCTTTCTTT,CASSLRQGNTEAFF
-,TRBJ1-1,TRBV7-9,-,TGTGCCAGCGCCGGTAATATCAACACTGAAGCTTTCTTT,CASAGNINTEAFF
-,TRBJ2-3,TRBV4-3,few,TGCGCCAGCAGCCAAGAGAAAGCGCGATCGGATACGCAGTATTTT,CASSQEKARSDTQYF
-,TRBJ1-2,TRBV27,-,TGTGCCAGCAGTTCCCCGGTGGATGGCTACACCTTC,CASSSPVDGYTF
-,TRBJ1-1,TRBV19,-,TGTGCCAGTAGTCGACAGGTTGAAGCTTTCTTT,CASSRQVEAFF
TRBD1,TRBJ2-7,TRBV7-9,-,TGTGCCAGCAGACCAGTAGGGACAGGCCCCTACGAGCAGTACTTC,CASRPVGTGPYEQYF
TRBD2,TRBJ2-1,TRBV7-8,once,TGTGCCAGTAGTAGCGGGAGCTCCTACAATGAGCAGTTCTTC,CASSSGSSYNEQFF
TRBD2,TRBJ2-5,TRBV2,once,TGTGCCAGCAGTGAGGAAACTAGCGGGGGGCGGACTAGGACCCAGTACTTC,CASSEETSGGRTRTQYF
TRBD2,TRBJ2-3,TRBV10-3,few,TGTGCCATCAGTGATATCGCGGGGGAAGATACGCAGTATTTT,CAISDIAGEDTQYF
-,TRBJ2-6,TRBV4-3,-,TGCGCCAGCAGCCAAGTTTTCCCGTCCCCCTCTGGGGCCAACGTCCTGACTTTC,CASSQVFPSPSGANVLTF
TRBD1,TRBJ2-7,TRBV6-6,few,TGTGCCAGCACTTCCCGGACAGGGGACTACGAGCAGTACTTC,CASTSRTGDYEQYF